This T cell receptor beta chain was profiled in a study of spatial heterogeneity in lung cancer. Whole-study findings and limits: Counts of expanded intratumoral alpha and beta TCRs tracked tumor mutation counts.

Time point of the sample: sample taken at primary tumor resection. This clonotype was found many times. The antigen remains unidentified. This CDR3 region has 12 residues. Per germline, CDR1 DFQATT and CDR2 SNEGSKA (reference sequence). The V end lost 3 bases, the J end lost 10 bases, and 15 bases lay between the germline ends. TCRdb independently ran MiXCR on the 5' RACE reads; one entry per CDR3 protein. The data hold under 12,000 distinct CDR3 sequences, with just over 5% observed a single time. The chain uses TRBV20-1 and TRBJ1-1; the D gene is possibly TRBD1 (5 bases). This specimen was lung tumor tissue, taken at surgery. This TCR was recovered from a male donor with early-stage non-small cell lung cancer. The CDR3 loop is CSASLGDRGAFF. CDR3 DNA: TGCAGTGCTAGTTTGGGGGATCGGGGAGCTTTCTTT.